The 20 T cell receptor beta chains given below trace back to one sample, sequenced in a study of T cells in Graves' hyperthyroidism and ophthalmopathy. RNA transcripts provided the source from which TCR beta CDR3 regions were amplified. Using the HTBI primer set, a first-round RT-PCR was run on the TCR CDR3. From the multiplex PCR reads, TCRdb called clonotypes with MiXCR, one entry per CDR3 protein. The data contain hundreds of thousands of distinct CDR3 sequences, 15% to 18% of them singletons. The sequencing sample was made of blood. The source is a woman between 18 and 30 years old with Graves' hyperthyroidism.

This clonotype has just a few counts. The rearrangement joins TRBV19 to TRBJ1-1; D perhaps matches TRBD1 (5 bases). The germline V gene has CDR1 LNHDA and CDR2 SQIVND (reference sequence). The CDR3 length is 14 residues. V was clipped by 7 bases and J by 6 bases, with 18 bases between them. The CDR3 loop is CASNPIQGYPEAFF. The CDR3 nucleotides are TGTGCCAGTAACCCAATCCAGGGTTACCCTGAAGCTTTCTTT.

This clonotype occurred a few times. The chain couples TRBV29-1 to TRBJ2-6, with 7 nucleotides matching TRBD2. Germline V CDR1 and CDR2: SQVTM, ANQGSEA. V trimming: 6 bases; J trimming: 4 bases; junction bases outside the gene matches: 0. The CDR3 has 12 amino acids. DNA for the CDR3: TGCAGCGTCGGGGGGGGGGCCAACGTCCTGACTTTC. Its protein product is CSVGGGANVLTF. Supplemented by reference TRBV29-1 and TRBJ2-6, the full variable domain reads SAVISQKPSRDICQRGTSLTIQCQVDSQVTMMFWYRQQPGQSLTLIATANQGSEATYESGFVIDKFPISRPNLTFSTLTVSNMSPEDSSIYLCSVGGGANVLTFGAGSRLTVL.

This clonotype was seen ten or more times. The rearrangement links TRBV20-1 to TRBJ1-1; D unclear. The CDR3 sequence is 13 residues long. Per the germline V gene, CDR1 is DFQATT and CDR2 is SNEGSKA (reference sequence). Between the trimmed V and J ends, which lost 0 bases and 1 base, there was a span of 6 bases. The CDR3 protein is CSARDLANTEAFF. As DNA, the CDR3 is TGCAGTGCTAGAGATTTGGCGAACACTGAAGCTTTCTTT.

This clonotype was observed many times. The rearrangement joins TRBV12-3 or TRBV12-4 to TRBJ2-4; D is perhaps TRBD1 (5 bases). The CDR3 runs to 14 residues. Between the trimmed V and J ends, which lost 3 bases and 3 bases, there was a span of 9 bases. This chain's CDR3 is CASSLGQGKNIQYF. Written as DNA, the CDR3 is TGTGCCAGCAGTTTGGGGCAGGGCAAAAACATTCAGTACTTC.

The genes are TRBV3-1 and TRBJ2-1; 10 bases line up with TRBD2. With 7 bases clipped from V and 7 bases from J, the junction kept 13 bases outside the gene matches. The CDR3 runs 16 residues. Per germline, CDR1 LGHDT and CDR2 YNNKEL (reference sequence). The CDR3 nucleotides read TGTGCCAGCAAAACCGGCGGGTTAGCGGGGGGTAATGAGCAGTTCTTC. Protein sequence: CASKTGGLAGGNEQFF.

Ten or more counts support this clonotype. V gene TRBV3-1 combines with J gene TRBJ2-3; 7 nucleotides agree with TRBD2. CDR3 length: 17 residues. CDR1 is LGHDT and CDR2 is YNNKEL in the germline V gene (reference sequence). The V and J ends lost 0 bases and 4 bases, in that order; junction bases with no gene match: 10. CDR3 loop: CASSQDRRLASPDTQYF. The CDR3 coding sequence is TGTGCCAGCAGCCAAGATCGACGACTAGCAAGTCCAGATACGCAGTATTTT.

The CDR3: CAISESGSYNEQFF. The DNA of the CDR3 is TGTGCCATCAGTGAATCCGGGTCCTACAATGAGCAGTTCTTC. The gene calls are TRBV10-3 and TRBJ2-1; no firm D call. The V gene lost 3 bases and the J gene lost 1 base, with 7 bases spanning the gap. The germline gives CDR1 ENHRY, CDR2 SYGVKD. The CDR3 covers 14 residues.

This clonotype was seen ten or more times. The V and J genes are TRBV24-1 and TRBJ2-3; D may be TRBD1 or TRBD2 (5 bases each). V was trimmed by 3 bases and J by 4 bases, leaving 13 bases between them. This CDR3 spans 15 amino acids. Germline V gene sequence: CDR1 KGHDR, CDR2 SFDVKD. CDR3 residues: CATSDTRRGPDTQYF. The CDR3 nucleotides read TGTGCCACCAGTGATACCCGCCGGGGACCAGATACGCAGTATTTT.

This clonotype was found a few times. The chain is built from TRBV12-3 or TRBV12-4 and TRBJ1-5, with 8 bases identical to TRBD1. Trimming at V came to 1 base and at J to 4 bases, leaving 3 bases not matched to a gene. This CDR3 region has 15 residues. The CDR3: CASSLGTGFNQPQHF. The CDR3, as DNA: TGTGCCAGCAGTTTAGGGACAGGGTTTAATCAGCCCCAGCATTTT.

This clonotype was seen ten or more times. The chain employs TRBV12-3 or TRBV12-4 and TRBJ1-6; D is unclear. V lost 11 bases and J 8 bases, leaving 19 bases between the germline ends. The CDR3 contains 14 residues. CDR3 amino acids: CAFAWEGSYSPLHF. The CDR3 bases are TGTGCCTTTGCCTGGGAGGGTTCTTATTCACCCCTCCACTTT.

This clonotype was recorded many times. V gene TRBV12-3 or TRBV12-4 combines with J gene TRBJ1-1; 7 bases line up with TRBD1. With V trimmed by 6 bases and J by 1 base, 5 bases remained unmatched. The CDR3 sequence is 14 residues long. The CDR3 sequence: CASSLTGANTEAFF. CDR3 nucleotides: TGTGCCAGCAGCCTTACAGGGGCGAACACTGAAGCTTTCTTT.

This clonotype was seen repeatedly, ten times or more. This rearrangement joins TRBV7-2 to TRBJ1-1; D gene uncertain. Germline CDR1 reads SGHTA; CDR2 reads FQGNSA. Trimming cost V 5 bases and J 3 bases, with 7 bases left between them. The CDR3 is made up of 12 amino acids. The CDR3 reads CASSLSYTEAFF. The CDR3 bases are TGTGCCAGCAGCCTATCCTACACTGAAGCTTTCTTT. The full variable domain, in which reference TRBV7-2 and TRBJ1-1 provide the parts outside the CDR3, is GAGVSQSPSNKVTEKGKDVELRCDPISGHTALYWYRQSLGQGLEFLIYFQGNSAPDKSGLPSDRFSAERTGGSVSTLTIQRTQQEDSAVYLCASSLSYTEAFFGQGTRLTVV.

The CDR3 is CATSDTAVRRTGPNTGELFF. CDR3 DNA sequence: TGTGCCACCAGTGACACAGCCGTACGTAGGACAGGGCCGAACACCGGGGAGCTGTTTTTT. The chain is built from TRBV24-1 and TRBJ2-2, with 8 positions matching TRBD1. The length of the CDR3 is 20 residues. Per germline, CDR1 KGHDR and CDR2 SFDVKD. V dropped 4 bases and J dropped 0; count of bases not matched to a gene: 15.

This clonotype was picked up many times. This sequence joins TRBV10-3 and TRBJ2-7, with 9 bases fitting TRBD1. The germline V gene has CDR1 ENHRY and CDR2 SYGVKD. V lost 8 bases, J lost 6 bases, and 11 bases stayed unmatched. CDR3 size: 14 residues. This chain's CDR3 is CAIGRDRAGSEQYF. The CDR3, as DNA: TGTGCCATCGGCCGGGACAGGGCCGGGAGCGAGCAGTACTTC.

In its sample, this clonotype was seen many times. The J gene is TRBJ2-1, the V gene TRBV2, with 13 positions matching TRBD2. The CDR3 consists of 15 residues. The germline V gene encodes CDR1 SNHLY and CDR2 FYNNEI. Losses at the gene ends were 3 bases for V and 10 bases for J; bases not matched to a gene: 6. The CDR3 reads CASSENGLAGEEQFF. CDR3 nucleotide sequence: TGTGCCAGCAGTGAGAACGGACTAGCGGGAGAAGAGCAGTTCTTC.

In its sample, this clonotype was seen many times. The chain has TRBV13 and TRBJ2-5, with D perhaps TRBD2 (7 bases). Germline V gene data show CDR1 as PRHDT and CDR2 as FYEKMQ (reference sequence). The CDR3 contains 15 residues. V dropped 6 bases and J dropped 1 base, with 15 bases sitting between them. The CDR3 sequence: CASRARGGGQETQYF. CDR3 coding DNA: TGTGCCAGCAGGGCGAGGGGGGGAGGCCAAGAGACCCAGTACTTC. Complete variable domain (other parts from reference TRBV13 and TRBJ2-5): AAGVIQSPRHLIKEKRETATLKCYPIPRHDTVYWYQQGPGQDPQFLISFYEKMQSDKGSIPDRFSAQQFSDYHSELNMSSLELGDSALYFCASRARGGGQETQYFGPGTRLLVL.

This clonotype came up many times. V is TRBV2 and J is TRBJ1-2; tentative D call: TRBD1 (6 bases). The V gene's germline CDR1 is SNHLY and CDR2 FYNNEI. The CDR3 is 14 amino acids. The V and J ends lost 3 bases and 4 bases respectively, with 12 bases between them. CDR3: CASSEDRATYGYTF. DNA of the CDR3: TGTGCCAGCAGTGAGGACAGAGCAACCTATGGCTACACCTTC.

This clonotype appeared many times. The chain recombines TRBV7-3 with TRBJ1-6, with 7 bases aligning to TRBD1. The CDR3 consists of 14 residues. Germline V CDR1 and CDR2: SGHTA, FQGTGA. V was clipped by 2 bases and J by 10 bases; unmatched bases: 5. CDR3 bases: TGTGCCAGCAGCTTAGGGGACAGTAACTCACCCCTCCACTTT. Its translation: CASSLGDSNSPLHF.

This clonotype has only a few counts. The V gene is TRBV11-2, the J gene TRBJ2-1; D gene unclear. The V end lost 4 bases, the J end lost 6 bases, and 10 bases lay between the germline ends. Germline CDR1 reads SGHAT; CDR2 reads FQNNGV. The CDR3 runs to 13 residues. This chain's CDR3 is CASSSRICNEQFF. The CDR3 DNA reads TGTGCCAGCAGCTCTAGGATATGCAATGAGCAGTTCTTC.

As DNA, the CDR3 is TGTGCCAGTAGTATAGATCCCTCCGACGGCCGGCCCCAGCATTTT. It encodes CASSIDPSDGRPQHF. This chain links TRBV19 with TRBJ1-5, with unresolved D. This CDR3 is 15 amino acids long. The V gene's germline CDR1 is LNHDA and CDR2 SQIVND (reference sequence). V lost 0 bases and J lost 9, with 15 bases in between.